Here is one TCR beta chain with its context. What it binds is not known. This CDR3 is 14 amino acids long. Germline lookup yields CDR1 SGHAT and CDR2 FQNNGV. The data were produced by immunoSEQ multiplex PCR, yet TCRdb's version contains in-frame clones alone and is incomplete. The sample holds about 14,000 clones; roughly 90% are singletons and the top ten take about 2.5%. Over chemoradiotherapy, repertoires were sampled more than once. The source of the sample is a study of chemoradiotherapy in HPV16-positive cancers. Study background: Candidate HPV-specific T-cell clones and common TCR motifs came from functional assays in a couple of HPV16-positive patients.

Whole-study findings and limits: Non-HPV-specific T cells did not expand in tumors during treatment, whereas candidate HPV-specific clones and E7-related motifs did. Better recurrence-free survival went with HPV-responsive T-cell expansion in HPV16-positive patients.

The chain employs TRBV11-2 and TRBJ2-5; no clear D gene. Gene TRBJ2-7 matches the end of the DNA better, so the J call may be wrong. The clonotype originates from a human donor with HPV-associated anogenital cancer. The specimen comprised blood, sampled from a patient who underwent chemoradiotherapy. DNA of the CDR3: TGTGCCAGCAGCTTAGAGGCCAGCTCCTACGAGCAGTACTTC. Its protein is CASSLEASSYEQYF.